These T cell receptor beta chains were read from a single sample in a study of regulatory T cells in long-lasting Graves disease. TCRdb re-called the multiplex PCR reads through MiXCR, storing one row per CDR3 protein. Among around 450,000 distinct CDR3 sequences listed, 15% to 20% were seen once. The same sample was also studied in work on T cells in Graves' hyperthyroidism and ophthalmopathy.

The sequencing used peripheral blood mononuclear cells (PBMCs), collected at new diagnosis, from a patient treated with antithyroid drugs. These receptors were collected from a man aged 40-50 years with Graves disease. Both conserved end residues are part of each CDR3. The D gene is left open where the match is weak. Clone size is given for some rows only: seen once, a few or many times, or a class if the clone is expanded.

>TRBD1|TRBJ1-2|TRBV5-1|-
CASSLSGTGRGDYGYTF
TGCGCCAGCAGCTTGTCTGGGACAGGGAGAGGGGACTATGGCTACACCTTC
>-|TRBJ2-7|TRBV9|many
CASSHGNGVGYEQYF
TGTGCCAGCAGCCACGGTAACGGGGTCGGGTACGAGCAGTACTTC
>TRBD2|TRBJ2-7|TRBV25-1|few
CASSEPTSGRARHLGEQYF
TGTGCCAGCAGTGAACCCACTAGCGGGAGGGCCCGGCATTTGGGCGAGCAGTACTTC
>TRBD1|TRBJ2-3|TRBV5-1|many
CASRGTGYSTDTQYF
TGCGCCAGCAGGGGGACAGGGTACAGCACAGATACGCAGTATTTT
>-|TRBJ2-3|TRBV27|many
CASSPLRLEGTQYF
TGTGCCAGCAGTCCCCTACGACTAGAAGGGACGCAGTATTTT
>TRBD1|TRBJ2-2|TRBV27|-
CASREQGTGELFF
TGTGCCAGCAGAGAACAGGGGACCGGGGAGCTGTTTTTT
>-|TRBJ2-6|TRBV4-1|-
CASSQVKGNNVLTF
TGCGCCAGCAGCCAAGTCAAGGGTAACAACGTCCTGACTTTC
>-|TRBJ2-7|TRBV2|-
CASTKTVNPYEQYF
TGTGCCAGCACCAAGACTGTAAACCCCTACGAGCAGTACTTC
>-|TRBJ2-7|TRBV7-6|-
CASSRWPLGSHEQYF
TGTGCCAGCAGCCGTTGGCCACTAGGAAGCCACGAGCAGTACTTC
>-|TRBJ2-5|TRBV7-2|few
CASSLDWQTQYF
TGTGCCAGCAGCTTGGATTGGCAGACCCAGTACTTC
>-|TRBJ2-7|TRBV29-1|many
CSVVPRGNEQYF
TGCAGCGTGGTCCCTCGGGGTAACGAGCAGTACTTC
>-|TRBJ2-1|TRBV11-2|many
CASSLRPGDYNEQFF
TGTGCCAGCAGCTTACGGCCGGGGGACTACAATGAGCAGTTCTTC
>-|TRBJ2-7|TRBV6-1|many
CASGIRPDYEQYF
TGTGCCAGCGGGATTCGACCAGACTACGAGCAGTACTTC
>TRBD1|TRBJ2-7|TRBV12-3/TRBV12-4|-
CASRGQGKVHEQYF
TGTGCCAGCAGGGGACAGGGGAAGGTCCACGAGCAGTACTTC
>-|TRBJ2-5|TRBV15|many
CATSQGTATKETQYF
TGTGCCACCAGTCAAGGGACCGCAACTAAAGAGACCCAGTACTTC
>-|TRBJ1-2|TRBV11-2|many
CASSFNEGVLGYGYTF
TGTGCCAGCAGCTTCAACGAGGGGGTATTGGGCTATGGCTACACCTTC
>-|TRBJ2-7|TRBV20-1|few
CSAKDKLIWYEQYF
TGCAGTGCTAAAGACAAGCTTATCTGGTACGAGCAGTACTTC
>-|TRBJ1-1|TRBV12-3/TRBV12-4|many
CASSPPAGNTEAFF
TGTGCCAGCAGTCCCCCCGCAGGGAACACTGAAGCTTTCTTT
>-|TRBJ2-7|TRBV20-1|-
CSARHREIINEQYF
TGCAGTGCTAGACACAGGGAAATTATCAACGAGCAGTACTTC
>TRBD2|TRBJ2-7|TRBV7-8|-
CASSLARDHQAGDRIYNSYEQYF
TGTGCCAGCAGCTTAGCCAGGGATCATCAAGCGGGAGATAGAATCTATAACTCCTACGAGCAGTACTTC
>-|TRBJ2-1|TRBV13|few
CASSETGSAYNEQFF
TGTGCCAGCAGCGAAACAGGGTCAGCCTACAATGAGCAGTTCTTC
>TRBD2|TRBJ2-1|TRBV5-1|many
CASSLWSSGRAERNEQFF
TGCGCCAGCAGCTTGTGGTCGAGCGGGAGGGCCGAGAGGAATGAGCAGTTCTTC
>-|TRBJ2-3|TRBV6-1|many
CASSPLRLTDTQYF
TGTGCCAGCAGTCCCCTTCGCCTCACAGATACGCAGTATTTT
>-|TRBJ1-4|TRBV28|many
CASSFHPGKLFF
TGTGCCAGCAGTTTCCACCCGGGAAAACTGTTTTTT
>TRBD2|TRBJ2-1|TRBV10-2|-
CASSEWASGSEQFF
TGCGCCAGCAGTGAGTGGGCTAGCGGCAGTGAGCAGTTCTTC
>TRBD1|TRBJ2-7|TRBV6-5|few
CASSYPGQGAYEQYF
TGTGCCAGCAGTTACCCCGGACAGGGAGCGTACGAGCAGTACTTC
>TRBD2|TRBJ2-1|TRBV7-9|many
CASSLGAGGRNEQFF
TGTGCCAGCAGCTTAGGAGCGGGAGGGCGGAATGAGCAGTTCTTC
>-|TRBJ2-7|TRBV20-1|few
CSASAGILYEQYF
TGCAGTGCTAGTGCAGGGATCCTCTACGAGCAGTACTTC
>-|TRBJ2-5|TRBV2|many
CASRGGNGKPSETQYF
TGTGCCAGCAGAGGGGGAAACGGGAAGCCGTCAGAGACCCAGTACTTC
>TRBD2|TRBJ2-6|TRBV28|-
CASSFNSGNGANVLTF
TGTGCCAGCAGTTTTAATAGCGGGAATGGGGCCAACGTCCTGACTTTC
>-|TRBJ1-3|TRBV30|-
CAWRSNSGNTIYF
TGTGCCTGGAGATCGAACTCTGGAAACACCATATATTTT
>TRBD2|TRBJ2-3|TRBV7-2|-
CASSYSSLAGSDTQYF
TGTGCCAGCAGTTACTCGAGCCTAGCGGGTTCAGATACGCAGTATTTT
>-|TRBJ2-6|TRBV28|many
CASSPRDFSSGANVLTF
TGTGCCAGCAGTCCCCGGGACTTCAGCTCTGGGGCCAACGTCCTGACTTTC
>-|TRBJ2-2|TRBV2|many
CASRRSGTGELFF
TGTGCCAGCAGGAGGTCGGGCACCGGGGAGCTGTTTTTT
>-|TRBJ2-3|TRBV18|-
CASSPPNSRAGSNTQYF
TGTGCCAGCTCACCACCAAACTCAAGGGCGGGGAGCAATACGCAGTATTTT
>-|TRBJ2-7|TRBV20-1|-
CSASIWGEVASEQYF
TGCAGTGCTAGCATCTGGGGGGAAGTAGCGAGCGAGCAGTACTTC
>TRBD2|TRBJ2-7|TRBV20-1|many
CSGFAPSSGVDYEQYF
TGCAGTGGTTTTGCCCCGAGTAGCGGGGTGGACTACGAGCAGTACTTC
>-|TRBJ2-7|TRBV15|-
CATSRVTGTSGPCEQYF
TGTGCCACCAGCAGGGTTACCGGGACCAGCGGACCCTGCGAGCAGTACTTC
>TRBD1|TRBJ2-4|TRBV5-1|few
CASSPGQGLAKNIQYF
TGCGCCAGCAGCCCGGGACAGGGTTTGGCCAAAAACATTCAGTACTTC
>-|TRBJ2-1|TRBV27|many
CASSLNSGYNEQFF
TGTGCCAGCAGTTTAAATAGCGGATACAATGAGCAGTTCTTC
>-|TRBJ2-5|TRBV30|many
CAWSVGGTETQYF
TGTGCCTGGAGTGTTGGGGGCACAGAGACCCAGTACTTC
>-|TRBJ2-1|TRBV7-3|few
CASSSDSRNNEQFF
TGTGCCAGCAGCTCCGATAGCAGAAACAATGAGCAGTTCTTC
>TRBD1|TRBJ2-7|TRBV6-1|few
CASRRSLGTGHYEQYF
TGTGCCAGCAGACGATCCCTCGGGACAGGGCACTACGAGCAGTACTTC
>-|TRBJ2-3|TRBV18|many
CASSPWAQGTDTQYF
TGTGCCAGCTCACCATGGGCCCAGGGGACAGATACGCAGTATTTT
>TRBD1|TRBJ2-5|TRBV18|many
CASSPPTGIQTQYF
TGTGCCAGCTCACCACCGACAGGGATACAGACCCAGTACTTC